One sample yielded the 12 T cell receptor beta chains listed below, sequenced in a study of cytomegalovirus exposure and HLA in healthy donors. Researchers ran the PCR with 60 Vbeta and 13 Jbeta primers. Profiled with immunoSEQ multiplex PCR; TCRdb holds only in-frame clones, not every one. The data hold 100,000 to 150,000 clones, with approximately 61% observed a single time. The sample comprised PBMCs. The receptors were gathered from a woman between 40 and 50 years old in good health and CMV-seronegative.

The J gene is TRBJ2-1, the V gene TRBV27; D is unresolved. In germline, CDR1 is MNHEY, CDR2 SMNVEV (reference sequence). Trimming took 3 bases from V and 5 from J, leaving 8 bases between them. The CDR3 is 13 residues long. This CDR3 is CASSFGGDNEQFF. DNA for the CDR3: TGTGCCAGCAGTTTCGGCGGAGACAATGAGCAGTTCTTC.

The chain joins TRBV2 to TRBJ1-5; 8 bases match TRBD1. CDR1 SNHLY and CDR2 FYNNEI come from the germline V gene. J lost 3 bases, V lost 7 bases, and 5 bases had no gene match. The CDR3 totals 14 residues. The CDR3 loop is CASKGTGPNQPQHF. The CDR3 bases are TGTGCCAGCAAGGGGACAGGTCCCAATCAGCCCCAGCATTTT.

The V call is TRBV4-3, the J call TRBJ1-1, with 7 bases that match TRBD1. This CDR3 is 16 amino acids long. V trimming: 4 bases; J trimming: 1 base; junction bases outside the gene matches: 9. Germline-derived CDR1 and CDR2 are LGHNA and YSLEER. CDR3 region: CASSRLTGDRNTEAFF. The CDR3 nucleotides are TGCGCCAGCAGCCGATTAACAGGGGACCGGAACACTGAAGCTTTCTTT.

This clone was picked up a small number of times. V usage is TRBV30 and J usage is TRBJ1-1; a weak D match, TRBD1 (6 bases). CDR1 is GTSNPN and CDR2 is SVGIG in the germline V gene (reference sequence). The CDR3 spans 12 residues. V was cut by 3 bases and J by 12 bases, with 17 bases left in between. Written as DNA, the CDR3 is TGTGCCTGGAGCGCCACAGGGCCCGGACCTTTCTTT. Residues: CAWSATGPGPFF. Complete variable domain (other parts from reference TRBV30 and TRBJ1-1): SQTIHQWPATLVQPVGSPLSLECTVEGTSNPNLYWYRQAAGRGLQLLFYSVGIGQISSEVPQNLSASRPQDRQFILSSKKLLLSDSGFYLCAWSATGPGPFFGQGTRLTVV.

This chain uses TRBV7-3 with TRBJ2-1; 9 bases agree with TRBD2. From germline, CDR1 is SGHTA and CDR2 FQGTGA. V lost 5 bases to trimming and J lost 6 bases; unmatched junction nucleotides: 8. The CDR3 loop spans 15 amino acids. The CDR3 loop is CASSPVVAGVNEQFF. In DNA, the CDR3 is TGTGCCAGCAGCCCCGTGGTAGCGGGGGTCAATGAGCAGTTCTTC.

This clone showed up just once. The chain joins TRBV11-2 to TRBJ2-5; TRBD2 matches at 9 bases. Germline-derived CDR1 and CDR2 are SGHAT and FQNNGV. The junction had 6 bases not matched to a gene; V was cut back by 3 bases and J by 1 base. The CDR3 totals 16 residues. In DNA, the CDR3 is TGTGCCAGCAGCTTTAGCGGGGGTCGTCGCCAAGAGACCCAGTACTTC. Translated: CASSFSGGRRQETQYF. The entire variable domain, with the rest obtained from reference TRBV11-2 and TRBJ2-5, is as follows: EAGVAQSPRYKIIEKRQSVAFWCNPISGHATLYWYQQILGQGPKLLIQFQNNGVVDDSQLPKDRFSAERLKGVDSTLKIQPAKLEDSAVYLCASSFSGGRRQETQYFGPGTRLLVL.

The V gene is TRBV10-1, the J gene TRBJ2-3; a weak D match, TRBD2 (7 bases). Trimming removed 3 bases at V and 2 bases at J, with 12 bases between. Germline assignment: CDR1 WNHNN and CDR2 SYGVQD (reference sequence). The CDR3 contains 15 residues. The CDR3 loop reads CASSDGGGFTDTQYF. CDR3 DNA: TGCGCCAGCAGTGATGGGGGGGGCTTCACAGATACGCAGTATTTT.

The chain has TRBV27 and TRBJ2-2; TRBD1 is a possible D gene (5 bases). V was trimmed by 2 bases and J by 6 bases, leaving 13 bases between them. This CDR3 has 15 residues. CDR1 and CDR2 (germline): MNHEY, SMNVEV (reference sequence). The CDR3 is CASSLDSLFSGELFF. In DNA form, the CDR3 reads TGTGCCAGCAGTTTAGACAGCCTCTTTTCCGGGGAGCTGTTTTTT.

The genes are TRBV18 and TRBJ1-1; 9 bases fit TRBD1. CDR1 KGHSH and CDR2 LQKENI come from the germline V gene. J was trimmed by 3 bases and V by 4 bases; bases with no gene match: 9. The CDR3 contains 16 residues. CDR3 amino acids: CASSLTAGTGHTEAFF. The DNA for the CDR3 is TGTGCCAGCTCACTGACGGCCGGGACAGGGCACACTGAAGCTTTCTTT.

The chain recombines TRBV12-5 with TRBJ1-1; the match to TRBD1 covers 11 bases. CDR1 and CDR2 from the germline V gene are LGHNT and FRNRAP. This CDR3 has 16 residues. Trimming took 5 bases from V and 3 from J; bases not matched to a gene: 8. This CDR3 is CASGPPRTGGHTEAFF. DNA of the CDR3: TGTGCTAGTGGTCCCCCGAGGACAGGGGGCCACACTGAAGCTTTCTTT.

CDR3: CASRLGTGNGELFF. The CDR3 bases are TGTGCCAGCAGACTTGGGACAGGGAACGGGGAGCTGTTTTTT. The V gene is TRBV7-3, the J gene TRBJ2-2, with 9 bases matching TRBD1. Germline V gene data show CDR1 as SGHTA and CDR2 as FQGTGA. V lost 6 bases to trimming and J lost 7 bases; unmatched junction nucleotides: 6. This CDR3 comprises 14 residues.

V gene TRBV9 combines with J gene TRBJ2-5; the match to TRBD2 covers 7 bases. The J segment lost 2 bases and the V segment lost 0 bases, leaving 7 bases of the junction unmatched. The CDR3 length is 16 residues. Germline V lookup: CDR1 SGDLS, CDR2 YYNGEE. The CDR3 is CASSVAISGEQETQYF. Here the CDR3 DNA reads TGTGCCAGCAGCGTAGCTATAAGCGGGGAACAAGAGACCCAGTACTTC.